This TCR beta chain was sequenced in a study of PD-1 blockade in classical Hodgkin lymphoma. The repertoire was sequenced with immunoSEQ multiplex PCR; TCRdb's copy has only in-frame clones and lacks some. The sample includes about 46,000 clones, less than 85% of them seen just once. As concerns this clone: What it recognizes is unknown.

Trimming removed 5 bases from V and 4 bases from J, with 11 bases in between. Germline V gene data show CDR1 as SGHAT and CDR2 as FQNNGV. There are 13 residues in the CDR3. Autologous stem cell transplantation was followed by relapse in every patient, and brentuximab vedotin exposure varied. General study points: Healthy donors reportedly exceeded newly diagnosed patients in baseline TCR diversity. Prior therapy or disease activity may underlie the repertoire differences, whose causes remain undefined. TCR diversity in CD4+, not CD8+, cells rose significantly by C4D1. Patients newly diagnosed and complete responders had comparable baseline diversity.

V usage is TRBV11-2 and J usage is TRBJ1-1; possible D gene TRBD1, 5 bases. The sample here was peripheral blood mononuclear cells (PBMCs), taken before the second cycle of nivolumab. The TCR sequence derives from a human donor with classical Hodgkin lymphoma. For the CDR3, the DNA is TGTGCCAGCAGCGCACGGGGGTTCACTGAAGCTTTCTTT. It yields the protein CASSARGFTEAFF.